This passage covers 8 T cell receptor beta chains from one sample sequenced in a study of shared clonotypes between healthy human individuals. Clones were sequenced by immunoSEQ multiplex PCR, and TCRdb holds only the in-frame ones, with some missing. The data hold 2,100,000 or so clones, with approximately 95% observed a single time. The sequenced sample was naive CD4+ T cells sorted from blood. As for subset: CD45RA+ positively selected. The receptors were gathered from a man in his late teens or twenties in good health.

The chain employs TRBV6-5 and TRBJ2-2; D unclear. In germline, CDR1 is MNHEY, CDR2 SVGAGI. The CDR3 is made up of 13 amino acids. V was clipped by 4 bases and J by 7 bases, with 10 bases between them. CDR3 loop: CASSSRLSGELFF. The CDR3, as DNA: TGTGCCAGCAGTTCACGTTTGAGCGGGGAGCTGTTTTTT.

This chain links TRBV12-5 with TRBJ2-5, with D possibly matching TRBD1 (5 bases). Germline lookup yields CDR1 LGHNT and CDR2 FRNRAP. The ends were cut back, 1 base at V and 2 bases at J, with 11 bases in the middle. The CDR3 is 15 residues long. The DNA for the CDR3 is TGTGCTAGTGGTTTGGGCAGGGTCCCACAAGAGACCCAGTACTTC. This encodes CASGLGRVPQETQYF.

A note on this clone: No conserved phenylalanine or tryptophan ends this CDR3, so it is likely a read error. Because the CDR3's place on the DNA is in doubt, the DNA is left out and the CDR3 is given as listed by TCRdb. CDR3 loop: CASSLNRAH. The V gene is TRBV27, the J gene TRBJ2-7; whether TRBD1, the table's D call, matches the DNA was not checked. The CDR3 is 9 residues long, counting both termini. From germline, CDR1 is MNHEY and CDR2 SMNVEV (reference sequence).

The rearrangement links TRBV30 to TRBJ1-1, with D perhaps TRBD1 (5 bases). Germline V gives CDR1 GTSNPN, CDR2 SVGIG (reference sequence). V lost 4 bases to trimming and J lost 2 bases, with 11 bases between them. The CDR3 sequence is 13 residues long. CDR3 protein: CAWTRQFNTEAFF. As DNA, the CDR3 is TGTGCCTGGACGCGACAGTTCAACACTGAAGCTTTCTTT.

This sequence joins TRBV10-3 and TRBJ1-5; D is undetermined. The CDR3 runs 13 residues. V was cut by 7 bases and J by 8 bases, with 15 bases left in between. CDR1 ENHRY and CDR2 SYGVKD come from the germline V gene. The CDR3 sequence: CAINPGPGEPQHF. The CDR3 coding sequence is TGTGCCATCAACCCCGGGCCCGGGGAGCCCCAGCATTTT.

The chain links TRBV5-4 to TRBJ2-4; 8 nucleotides align to TRBD1. V was clipped by 3 bases and J by 3 bases; unmatched bases: 5. Germline CDR1 is SGHNT and CDR2 is YYREEE (reference sequence). The CDR3 loop spans 15 amino acids. The CDR3 coding sequence is TGTGCCAGCAGCTCGGGGACAGGAGACAAAAACATTCAGTACTTC. Amino acid sequence: CASSSGTGDKNIQYF. The full variable domain, completed using reference TRBV5-4 and TRBJ2-4, is ETGVTQSPTHLIKTRGQQVTLRCSSQSGHNTVSWYQQALGQGPQFIFQYYREEENGRGNFPPRFSGLQFPNYSSELNVNALELDDSALYLCASSSGTGDKNIQYFGAGTRLSVL.

The count of this clone is one. The chain couples TRBV7-2 to TRBJ1-6; no clear D gene. The CDR3 spans 18 residues. The V end was cut by 5 bases, the J end by 0 bases, with 17 bases between. From germline, CDR1 is SGHTA and CDR2 FQGNSA. The CDR3 DNA follows: TGTGCCAGCAGCCTAATTGGGCCCCCGAGCTCCTATAATTCACCCCTCCACTTT. As protein: CASSLIGPPSSYNSPLHF.

The chain combines TRBV29-1 with TRBJ2-1; D gene unclear. CDR3 length: 12 amino acids. Per the germline V gene, CDR1 is SQVTM and CDR2 is ANQGSEA. Trimming removed 4 bases from V and 1 base from J, with 5 bases in between. CDR3 nucleotide sequence: TGCAGCGTTGTTAGGTCCTACAATGAGCAGTTCTTC. It specifies CSVVRSYNEQFF.